The 17 T cell receptor beta chains below were found in one sample sequenced in a study of technical replicates of blood from a few donors. Sequencing was performed with immunoSEQ multiplex PCR; in TCRdb, only in-frame clones are kept and a portion is missing. Of some 60,000 clones listed, around nine tenths were seen once; the top ten hold 4% to 6.5%. The specimen was PBMCs. These TCRs come from a human donor in good health. Some clones in this sample may be carry-over from other donors' samples.

The chain employs TRBV7-2 and TRBJ2-7; the D gene is possibly TRBD1 (6 bases). The V gene lost 3 bases and the J gene lost 1 base, with 7 bases spanning the gap. CDR1 SGHTA and CDR2 FQGNSA come from the germline V gene. The CDR3 loop spans 13 amino acids. The CDR3 loop reads CASSFQGSYEQYF. The DNA for the CDR3 is TGTGCCAGCAGCTTTCAGGGGTCCTACGAGCAGTACTTC. Full variable domain (missing parts from reference TRBV7-2 and TRBJ2-7): GAGVSQSPSNKVTEKGKDVELRCDPISGHTALYWYRQSLGQGLEFLIYFQGNSAPDKSGLPSDRFSAERTGGSVSTLTIQRTQQEDSAVYLCASSFQGSYEQYFGPGTRLTVT.

This chain connects TRBV11-3 to TRBJ2-1; the match to TRBD2 covers 11 bases. J gave up 4 bases and V 1 base, and 6 bases lay outside the gene matches. CDR3 length: 17 amino acids. Germline CDR1 SGHNT, CDR2 YENEEA. CDR3 bases: TGTGCCAGCAGCTTAGGTCAGGGACTAGCGGTATACAATGAGCAGTTCTTC. It translates to CASSLGQGLAVYNEQFF.

The V and J genes are TRBV27 and TRBJ2-7, with 7 bases matching TRBD1. The CDR3 extends over 13 amino acids. V was pared by 6 bases and J by 3 bases, with 5 bases of the junction left unmatched. Germline V gene data show CDR1 as MNHEY and CDR2 as SMNVEV (reference sequence). Here the CDR3 DNA reads TGTGCCAGCAGCCTAGACAGGGACTACGAGCAGTACTTC. Translated, it gives CASSLDRDYEQYF.

In DNA, the CDR3 is TGTGCCAGCAGCCCAGTTAGACAGGGTTTGAAATTGACTTACGAGCAGTACTTC. Translated: CASSPVRQGLKLTYEQYF. The chain couples TRBV21-1 to TRBJ2-7; the table assigns TRBD1, which was not confirmed against the DNA. TRBV21-1 is described as a pseudogene. The CDR3 loop spans 18 amino acids.

This clone was detected only a few times. The chain joins TRBV5-4 to TRBJ1-2, with 7 bases fitting TRBD1. CDR3 size: 14 residues. The germline V gene encodes CDR1 SGHNT and CDR2 YYREEE (reference sequence). The junction had 8 bases not matched to a gene; V was cut back by 4 bases and J by 5 bases. In DNA, the CDR3 is TGTGCCAGCAGCCTAGGACAGGCCGTTTATGGCTACACCTTC. It is translated as CASSLGQAVYGYTF.

The chain has TRBV5-1 and TRBJ2-2, with 9 bases aligning to TRBD1. Trimming took 0 bases from V and 4 from J; bases not matched to a gene: 4. The germline gives CDR1 SGHRS, CDR2 YFSETQ. The CDR3 runs to 16 residues. The CDR3: CASSLAGTGTTGELFF. CDR3 bases: TGCGCCAGCAGCTTGGCCGGGACAGGGACCACCGGGGAGCTGTTTTTT.

J is TRBJ2-3 and V is TRBV7-6, with D possibly matching TRBD2 (6 bases). Germline V CDR1 and CDR2: SGHVS, FNYEAQ. V dropped 1 base and J dropped 7 bases, with 18 bases sitting between them. This CDR3 is 16 amino acids long. CDR3 loop: CASSLEVSGLTNTQYF. The CDR3 nucleotides read TGTGCCAGCAGCTTAGAGGTTAGCGGCCTGACAAATACGCAGTATTTT.

This clone has more than one count but fewer than ten. This chain joins TRBV19 and TRBJ2-3; D is unresolved. The CDR3 totals 13 residues. V was trimmed by 6 bases and J by 1 base, leaving 8 bases between them. Per the germline V gene, CDR1 is LNHDA and CDR2 is SQIVND (reference sequence). The CDR3 is CASRPAGTDTQYF. CDR3 bases: TGTGCCAGTAGACCCGCGGGCACAGATACGCAGTATTTT.

The CDR3 region is CASSLGLAFTDTQYF. CDR3 in DNA: TGTGCCAGCAGCTTAGGACTAGCCTTCACAGATACGCAGTATTTT. V gene TRBV5-6 combines with J gene TRBJ2-3; TRBD2 agrees at 8 bases. Trimming removed 2 bases from V and 2 bases from J; junction bases left unmatched: 4. The CDR3 contains 15 residues. From germline, CDR1 is SGHDT and CDR2 YYEEEE.

The chain is built from TRBV7-3 and TRBJ2-1; no clear D. Germline-derived CDR1 and CDR2 are SGHTA and FQGTGA. Trimming pared 5 bases from V and 3 bases from J, leaving 26 bases between. This CDR3 has 19 residues. The chain's CDR3 is CASSPKHYKTAHVYNEQFF. The CDR3 DNA is TGTGCCAGCAGCCCAAAACACTACAAGACGGCCCACGTCTACAATGAGCAGTTCTTC.

J is TRBJ2-7 and V is TRBV11-2, with TRBD2 matching over 11 bases. Unmatched junction bases numbered 8, after V lost 0 bases and J lost 7 bases. In germline, CDR1 is SGHAT, CDR2 FQNNGV. The CDR3 runs to 16 residues. CDR3 in DNA: TGTGCCAGCAGCTTAGACTTCATAGCGGGGGGGCGAGAGCAGTACTTC. Amino acid sequence: CASSLDFIAGGREQYF. Combining the CDR3 with reference TRBV11-2 and TRBJ2-7 gives the whole variable domain EAGVAQSPRYKIIEKRQSVAFWCNPISGHATLYWYQQILGQGPKLLIQFQNNGVVDDSQLPKDRFSAERLKGVDSTLKIQPAKLEDSAVYLCASSLDFIAGGREQYFGPGTRLTVT.

The CDR3 region has the DNA TGTGCCAGCAGCCCCAGTAGGACAGGGGAGTACGAGCAGTACTTC. Residues: CASSPSRTGEYEQYF. The gene calls are TRBV7-2 and TRBJ2-7, with TRBD1 matching over 9 bases. The CDR3 runs to 15 residues. The trim removed 5 bases at V and 4 bases at J, leaving 9 bases unmatched. The germline CDR1 and CDR2 sequences are SGHTA and FQGNSA.

V gene TRBV4-3 combines with J gene TRBJ2-7; TRBD2 aligns across 12 bases. The CDR3 has 15 amino acids. With 4 bases clipped from V and 7 bases from J, the junction kept 8 bases outside the gene matches. The germline V gene encodes CDR1 LGHNA and CDR2 YSLEER. CDR3 residues: CASSPDTSGRREQYF. The CDR3 nucleotides read TGCGCCAGCAGCCCCGACACTAGCGGGAGGAGGGAGCAGTACTTC.

V usage is TRBV7-2 and J usage is TRBJ2-7; D may be TRBD2 (5 bases). Trimming stripped 3 bases from V and 0 bases from J, with 12 bases between. Germline CDR1 SGHTA, CDR2 FQGNSA. The CDR3 is 15 amino acids. The CDR3 spells CASSLTIISSYEQYF. The CDR3 nucleotides are TGTGCCAGCAGCTTGACTATCATCTCCTCCTACGAGCAGTACTTC.

The chain has TRBV4-2 and TRBJ2-5; 9 positions match TRBD2. The J segment lost 5 bases and the V segment lost 4 bases, leaving 8 bases of the junction unmatched. This CDR3 region has 15 residues. In germline, CDR1 is LGHNA, CDR2 YNFKEQ. CDR3 nucleotide sequence: TGTGCCAGCAGCCGAAAGCGGGAGGTCGGGGAGACCCAGTACTTC. It is translated as CASSRKREVGETQYF.

The chain carries TRBV21-1 and TRBJ1-5; the table names TRBD1, a call not compared with the DNA. TRBV21-1 is a listed pseudogene. This CDR3 contains 14 residues. The CDR3 DNA reads as TGTGCCAGCAGCAAAGGGACAGGGATTCAGCCCCAGCATTTT. Translation: CASSKGTGIQPQHF.

This chain uses TRBV7-3 with TRBJ1-3; unclear D gene. The CDR3 is made up of 13 amino acids. Trimming took off 5 bases at V and 0 bases at J, with 5 bases between the two ends. Germline assignment: CDR1 SGHTA and CDR2 FQGTGA. DNA for the CDR3: TGTGCCAGCAGCCAACTCTCTGGAAACACCATATATTTT. This translates into CASSQLSGNTIYF.